The next 20 T cell receptor beta chains were all read from a single sample in a study of early T cells in non-severe SARS-CoV-2 infection (dated by TCRdb to the early 2020s). The library was produced with 5' RACE. For sequencing, a NextSeq 500 was employed. TCRdb itself trimmed the public reads at Q25 with fastp, ran MiXCR and retained productive beta chains. Each record represents a unique CDR3 protein, reported with the most common genes and DNA among its rows. The sample table shows tens of thousands of distinct CDR3 sequences, and 18% are seen once. 8% to 10% of the sample belongs to the ten largest clones. Here the sequenced sample was whole blood, taken at baseline. These receptors were obtained from an adult who was a healthcare worker with PCR-confirmed SARS-CoV-2 infection or an uninfected control (not recorded which).

The V and J genes are TRBV4-3 and TRBJ1-4; 8 bases are shared with TRBD1. CDR1 is LGHNA, CDR2 YSLEER, per germline. Trimming took 0 bases from V and 3 from J; bases not matched to a gene: 0. The CDR3 spans 15 residues. The DNA of the CDR3 is TGCGCCAGCAGCCAAGAACAGGGGGCTAATGAAAAACTGTTTTTT. Amino acids: CASSQEQGANEKLFF.

The chain employs TRBV6-2 or TRBV6-3 and TRBJ2-5, with 10 bases aligning to TRBD1. There are 17 residues in the CDR3. Germline CDR1 is MNHEY and CDR2 is SVGEGT. Germline trimming cut 2 bases from V and 5 bases from J; bases unmatched to any gene: 11. The CDR3 DNA is TGTGCCAGCAGTTACCCGGGACAGGGGACGCTCCGGGAGACCCAGTACTTC. It encodes CASSYPGQGTLRETQYF.

This chain connects TRBV28 to TRBJ2-3; TRBD1 aligns across 8 bases. Germline CDR1 is MDHEN and CDR2 is SYDVKM. V lost 5 bases, J lost 3 bases, and 4 bases stayed unmatched. The CDR3 has 14 residues. The CDR3 here is CASSIGQGTDTQYF. CDR3 nucleotide sequence: TGTGCCAGCAGTATCGGACAGGGTACAGATACGCAGTATTTT.

This clonotype turned up a few times. The genes are TRBV19 and TRBJ2-2, with unresolved D. V was cut by 7 bases and J by 4 bases, with 4 bases left in between. Germline V gene sequence: CDR1 LNHDA, CDR2 SQIVND (reference sequence). The CDR3 runs to 11 residues. The CDR3, as DNA: TGTGCCAGTAAATCCACCGGGGAGCTGTTTTTT. Its protein is CASKSTGELFF.

This clonotype occurred many times. This chain joins TRBV7-6 and TRBJ2-2, with D possibly being TRBD2 (5 bases). Germline values: CDR1 SGHVS, CDR2 FNYEAQ. The CDR3 contains 15 residues. V dropped 2 bases and J dropped 0 bases, with 7 bases sitting between them. The CDR3 DNA follows: TGTGCCAGCAGCTTACTGGACTCGAACACCGGGGAGCTGTTTTTT. Translating gives CASSLLDSNTGELFF.

This clonotype was observed a few times. This rearrangement joins TRBV6-2 or TRBV6-3 to TRBJ2-2; 10 bases align to TRBD2. The trim removed 2 bases at V and 2 bases at J, leaving 5 bases unmatched. The length of the CDR3 is 17 residues. Per the germline V gene, CDR1 is MNHEY and CDR2 is SVGEGT. CDR3 loop: CASSYSWTSGNTGELFF. The CDR3 nucleotides read TGTGCCAGCAGTTACAGCTGGACTAGCGGAAACACCGGGGAGCTGTTTTTT.

This clonotype was counted at least ten times. V is TRBV14 and J is TRBJ2-1; a possible D gene is TRBD2 (5 bases). CDR3 size: 14 residues. Germline V gene lookup returns CDR1 SGHDN and CDR2 FVKESK. Trimming shortened V by 0 bases and J by 8 bases, and 11 bases separated the two germline ends. The CDR3 sequence is CASSQDSSSHEQFF. In DNA form, the CDR3 reads TGTGCCAGCAGCCAAGATTCTTCTAGCCATGAGCAGTTCTTC.

DNA of the CDR3: TGTGCCAGTAGTACGAGGAGTGAAAAACTGTTTTTT. This encodes CASSTRSEKLFF. The genes are TRBV19 and TRBJ1-4, with D unclear. Germline V gene sequence: CDR1 LNHDA, CDR2 SQIVND (reference sequence). The CDR3 covers 12 residues. Trimming removed 4 bases from V and 7 bases from J, with 7 bases in between.

This clonotype has a count of ten or more. This rearrangement joins TRBV3-1 to TRBJ1-2; 12 nucleotides agree with TRBD1. Germline V lookup: CDR1 LGHDT, CDR2 YNNKEL (reference sequence). The CDR3 contains 17 residues. V shed 6 bases and J 4 bases; nucleotides not matched to a gene: 12. Here the CDR3 reads CASSFRDRGRLVYGYTF. CDR3 bases: TGTGCCAGCAGTTTTCGGGACAGGGGGCGCTTAGTCTATGGCTACACCTTC.

V usage is TRBV6-2 or TRBV6-3 and J usage is TRBJ2-1, with a possible D match to TRBD2 (5 bases). V was pared by 5 bases and J by 6 bases, with 17 bases between. Germline CDR1 and CDR2: MNHEY and SVGEGT. The CDR3 covers 15 residues. The CDR3 nucleotides are TGTGCCAGCAGTCCTGACTACTCCAAGGGCAATGAGCAGTTCTTC. Amino acid sequence: CASSPDYSKGNEQFF.

The chain links TRBV2 to TRBJ1-1; D is unclear. Trimming shortened V by 6 bases and J by 3 bases, and 11 bases separated the two germline ends. CDR1 and CDR2 from the germline V gene are SNHLY and FYNNEI. The CDR3 has 13 residues. The CDR3, as DNA: TGTGCCAGCAGGCGAACTCGGGACACTGAAGCTTTCTTT. This translates into CASRRTRDTEAFF. The full variable domain, completed using reference TRBV2 and TRBJ1-1, is EPEVTQTPSHQVTQMGQEVILRCVPISNHLYFYWYRQILGQKVEFLVSFYNNEISEKSEIFDDQFSVERPDGSNFTLKIRSTKLEDSAMYFCASRRTRDTEAFFGQGTRLTVV.

This clonotype was seen more than once but under ten times. V gene TRBV4-1 combines with J gene TRBJ2-5; D tentatively reads TRBD1 or TRBD2 (6 bases each). Trimming shortened V by 0 bases and J by 5 bases, and 19 bases separated the two germline ends. The CDR3 length is 17 residues. Germline V gives CDR1 MGHRA, CDR2 YSYEKL. In DNA form, the CDR3 reads TGCGCCAGCAGCCAAGATCAGGCGGGACACGGGGGTGAGACCCAGTACTTC. It yields the protein CASSQDQAGHGGETQYF.

This clonotype is a singleton in its sample. The chain carries TRBV9 and TRBJ1-1; D might be TRBD1 (5 bases). Trimming left V 3 bases short and J 5 bases short, with 11 bases between. Looked up from germline, CDR1 is SGDLS and CDR2 is YYNGEE. The CDR3 is 13 residues long. CDR3 sequence reads: CASSAAGRTEAFF. The CDR3 region has the DNA TGTGCCAGCAGCGCCGCAGGGAGAACTGAAGCTTTCTTT.

This clonotype was observed a few times. DNA of the CDR3: TGCAGCGTTGGAGGGGGAGAGACCCAGTACTTC. It specifies CSVGGGETQYF. The V gene is TRBV29-1, the J gene TRBJ2-5; possibly TRBD1 for D (6 bases). The CDR3 has 11 residues. Trimming stripped 4 bases from V and 4 bases from J, with 7 bases between. In germline, CDR1 is SQVTM, CDR2 ANQGSEA.

The chain is built from TRBV20-1 and TRBJ2-3; the match to TRBD2 covers 9 bases. This CDR3 has 13 residues. The germline V gene encodes CDR1 DFQATT and CDR2 SNEGSKA (reference sequence). J lost 3 bases, V lost 2 bases, and 0 bases had no gene match. CDR3 in amino acids: CSARLAGTDTQYF. CDR3 bases: TGCAGTGCTAGACTAGCGGGAACAGATACGCAGTATTTT.

A few counts support this clonotype. The V gene is TRBV12-3 or TRBV12-4, the J gene TRBJ2-7; D unresolved. The CDR3 is 13 residues long. Trimming removed 5 bases at V and 3 bases at J, with 11 bases between. The CDR3 loop is CASSRESYYEQYF. In nucleotides, the CDR3 is TGTGCCAGCAGTAGGGAATCGTACTACGAGCAGTACTTC.

This chain joins TRBV2 and TRBJ2-1; tentative D call: TRBD1 (5 bases). V lost 6 bases to trimming and J lost 2 bases, with 11 bases between them. This CDR3 contains 14 residues. Germline V lookup: CDR1 SNHLY, CDR2 FYNNEI. The DNA of the CDR3 is TGTGCCAGCAGCGACAGAATAACCTACAATGAGCAGTTCTTC. This sequence encodes CASSDRITYNEQFF.

At least ten counts were recorded for this clonotype. The rearrangement uses TRBV7-8 and TRBJ1-5, with 7 bases aligning to TRBD1. Trimming at V came to 2 bases and at J to 4 bases, leaving 5 bases not matched to a gene. CDR1 and CDR2 (germline): SGHVS, FQNEAQ. The CDR3 consists of 15 residues. This CDR3 is CASSLSTGVNQPQHF. The CDR3 DNA follows: TGTGCCAGCAGCTTAAGTACAGGGGTGAATCAGCCCCAGCATTTT.

This clonotype was picked up a small number of times. The CDR3 reads CASGGQGKRNSPLHF. CDR3 DNA sequence: TGTGCCAGCGGGGGACAGGGGAAGCGAAATTCACCCCTCCACTTT. This rearrangement joins TRBV3-1 to TRBJ1-6; 10 bases align to TRBD1. The germline gives CDR1 LGHDT, CDR2 YNNKEL (reference sequence). Germline trimming cut 8 bases from V and 7 bases from J; bases unmatched to any gene: 8. The CDR3 is 15 residues long. Variable domain in full (rest from reference TRBV3-1 and TRBJ1-6): DTAVSQTPKYLVTQMGNDKSIKCEQNLGHDTMYWYKQDSKKFLKIMFSYNNKELIINETVPNRFSPKSPDKAHLNLHINSLELGDSAVYFCASGGQGKRNSPLHFGNGTRLTVT.

V and J are TRBV6-6 and TRBJ2-2; 15 bases map to TRBD2. The V gene end was trimmed by 2 bases and the J gene end by 6 bases; junction bases not matched to a gene: 13. Germline V gives CDR1 MNHNY, CDR2 SVGAGI (reference sequence). This CDR3 comprises 20 residues. The CDR3 loop is CASSYPRTSGGASPPGELFF. CDR3 DNA: TGTGCCAGCAGTTACCCCCGGACTAGCGGGGGGGCTAGTCCCCCCGGGGAGCTGTTTTTT.